The rows below give T cell receptor beta chains drawn from one sample of a study of blood T cells in healthy people across ages. MiXCR, run by TCRdb on the 5' RACE reads, gives a single entry per CDR3 protein. The sample includes 700,000 or so distinct CDR3 sequences, 40% to 45% seen only once; the top ten take about 32%. The sequenced sample consisted of blood. The receptors originated from a man at least 80 years old in good health. Each CDR3 is given with its conserved first and last residue. Each record gives: V gene, J gene, CDR3 protein.

TRBV11-3,TRBJ2-1,CASSPSSGRGRGNEQFF
TRBV9,TRBJ2-5,CASSVTSGRETQYF
TRBV6-2/TRBV6-3,TRBJ2-3,CASSDPSGGATDTQYF
TRBV29-1,TRBJ2-1,CSVAPKLGSSYNEQFF
TRBV7-2,TRBJ2-7,CASSLVRTVFPYEQYF
TRBV10-1,TRBJ2-3,CAGSAGRGQRTDTQYF
TRBV7-2,TRBJ2-2,CASILAGGPGELFF
TRBV6-5,TRBJ1-5,CASSPRRDRSQPRHF
TRBV12-3/TRBV12-4,TRBJ2-1,CASRPRLAGVHNEQFF
TRBV6-5,TRBJ2-1,CASSYSTSNEQFF
TRBV6-6,TRBJ2-5,CASSPTWAQETQYF
TRBV29-1,TRBJ2-3,CSVAVRSDTDTQYF
TRBV20-1,TRBJ1-1,CSAEPGGENTEAFF
TRBV7-2,TRBJ2-1,CASSSQAGGPYNEQFF